The 13 T cell receptor beta chains below were found in one sample sequenced in a study of blood T cells in healthy people across ages. Using a J-beta primer mix together with a sample-barcoded 5' primer, a second PCR was run for roughly 6 to 12 cycles. TCRdb fed the 5' RACE reads into MiXCR, producing one record per CDR3 protein. Seen here are approximately 850,000 distinct CDR3 sequences, roughly 50% observed once, and the top ten hold approximately 21%. What was sequenced was blood. All receptors derive from a man aged 30 to 39 in good health.

The J gene is TRBJ2-3, the V gene TRBV4-3; unclear D gene. In germline, CDR1 is LGHNA, CDR2 YSLEER. The CDR3 is 17 amino acids. Trimming removed 4 bases at V and 5 bases at J, with 22 bases between. The CDR3 sequence is CASSPQIGRLGGDTQYF. The DNA for the CDR3 is TGCGCCAGCAGCCCCCAGATAGGCCGGTTGGGTGGAGATACGCAGTATTTT.

This clonotype was recorded once. The rearrangement links TRBV25-1 to TRBJ2-7; D is possibly TRBD2 (6 bases). Germline V lookup: CDR1 MGHDK, CDR2 SYGVNS. Trimming took off 3 bases at V and 4 bases at J, with 13 bases between the two ends. The length of the CDR3 is 14 residues. As DNA, the CDR3 is TGTGCCAGCAGTGATCTGGGACTGGAGTACGAGCAGTACTTC. Protein product: CASSDLGLEYEQYF.

This clonotype occurred a few times. The chain links TRBV20-1 to TRBJ2-3; D ambiguous. This CDR3 comprises 14 residues. Germline assignment: CDR1 DFQATT and CDR2 SNEGSKA (reference sequence). Trimming took 3 bases from V and 0 from J, leaving 10 bases between them. As DNA, the CDR3 is TGCAGTGCTAGGGGTGTTCTGAGCACAGATACGCAGTATTTT. Translating it yields CSARGVLSTDTQYF.

This clonotype occurred a few times. J is TRBJ2-7 and V is TRBV5-1; possible D gene TRBD1, 6 bases. Germline loops: CDR1 SGHRS, CDR2 YFSETQ. This CDR3 has 15 residues. Trimming took off 4 bases at V and 3 bases at J, with 17 bases between the two ends. The CDR3: CASSPRGTPLYEQYF. The CDR3 coding sequence is TGCGCCAGCAGCCCCCGTGGGACACCTCTCTACGAGCAGTACTTC.

This clonotype was picked up one time. The V and J genes are TRBV20-1 and TRBJ2-7; D is possibly TRBD1 (5 bases). V was trimmed by 3 bases and J by 0 bases, leaving 12 bases between them. The CDR3 sequence is 14 residues long. Germline assignment: CDR1 DFQATT and CDR2 SNEGSKA (reference sequence). CDR3 bases: TGCAGTGCTAGTGGGGCGAGAAGCTCCTACGAGCAGTACTTC. This gives the protein CSASGARSSYEQYF.

Turning to this clonotype: This clone may be a read error of a much larger clone one base away. The rearrangement uses TRBV20-1 and TRBJ2-7; a possible D gene is TRBD2 (6 bases). The CDR3 consists of 15 residues. CDR1 DFQATT and CDR2 SNEGSKA come from the germline V gene (reference sequence). The germline V and J ends were trimmed by 6 bases and 7 bases, with 25 bases remaining between them. CDR3 bases: TGCAGTGCCCGACGCCCTAGCGACCGATACAATGAGCAGTACTTC. This translates into CSARRPSDRYNEQYF.

This clonotype was seen only a few times. The chain employs TRBV6-2 or TRBV6-3 and TRBJ2-1; D perhaps matches TRBD2 (7 bases). CDR1 and CDR2 (germline): MNHEY, SVGEGT. The CDR3 spans 15 residues. V was clipped by 3 bases and J by 8 bases, with 17 bases between them. The CDR3 bases are TGTGCCAGCAGTTATTCCGGGACGGGGGGCGATGAGCAGTTCTTC. Its translation: CASSYSGTGGDEQFF.

The V call is TRBV4-2, the J call TRBJ2-1; possible D gene TRBD2, 5 bases. Germline V gene data show CDR1 as LGHNA and CDR2 as YNFKEQ. The CDR3 spans 18 residues. V shed 0 bases and J shed 0 bases, with 15 bases lying between them. The CDR3 reads CASSQDVGISSSYNEQFF. The CDR3 coding sequence is TGTGCCAGCAGCCAAGATGTCGGGATTTCTAGCTCCTACAATGAGCAGTTCTTC.

On this clonotype: The junction departs from the called germline gene at one end, perhaps through a read error. The chain couples TRBV6-1 to TRBJ2-2; TRBD2 might be the D (6 bases). Germline V gene sequence: CDR1 MNHNS, CDR2 SASEGT. The CDR3 covers 17 residues. CDR3 sequence reads: CVSSRTSLGPNTGELFF. The CDR3 nucleotides read TGTGTCAGCAGCCGTACTAGCCTGGGCCCTAACACCGGGGAGCTGTTTTTT.

A few counts support this clonotype. This chain joins TRBV6-5 and TRBJ2-7, with a possible D match to TRBD1 (6 bases). V lost 7 bases to trimming and J lost 7 bases, with 26 bases between them. Germline CDR1 MNHEY, CDR2 SVGAGI. The CDR3 totals 16 residues. Here the CDR3 DNA reads TGTGCCAGCAAGGGGGACCTAGGGACACGATACAATGAGCAGTACTTC. Protein sequence: CASKGDLGTRYNEQYF.

This chain links TRBV12-3 or TRBV12-4 with TRBJ1-2; D gene uncertain. The length of the CDR3 is 12 residues. Trimming removed 1 base at V and 3 bases at J, with 3 bases between. CDR3 residues: CASSLGHYGYTF. As DNA, the CDR3 is TGTGCCAGCAGTTTAGGACACTATGGCTACACCTTC.

The V call is TRBV7-8, the J call TRBJ2-5; D perhaps matches TRBD1 (5 bases). This CDR3 contains 13 residues. Germline V gives CDR1 SGHVS, CDR2 FQNEAQ. Trimming removed 5 bases at V and 7 bases at J, with 14 bases between. CDR3 in DNA: TGTGCCAGCAGCCCATCCCTGGGGCGGACCCAGTACTTC. It specifies CASSPSLGRTQYF.

The chain recombines TRBV7-2 with TRBJ1-2; a possible D gene is TRBD1 (5 bases). Germline V CDR1 and CDR2: SGHTA, FQGNSA. This CDR3 is 13 amino acids long. The germline V and J ends were trimmed by 1 base and 6 bases, with 9 bases remaining between them. Here the CDR3 reads CASSLDRDHGYTF. In DNA form, the CDR3 reads TGTGCCAGCAGCTTAGACCGGGACCATGGCTACACCTTC.